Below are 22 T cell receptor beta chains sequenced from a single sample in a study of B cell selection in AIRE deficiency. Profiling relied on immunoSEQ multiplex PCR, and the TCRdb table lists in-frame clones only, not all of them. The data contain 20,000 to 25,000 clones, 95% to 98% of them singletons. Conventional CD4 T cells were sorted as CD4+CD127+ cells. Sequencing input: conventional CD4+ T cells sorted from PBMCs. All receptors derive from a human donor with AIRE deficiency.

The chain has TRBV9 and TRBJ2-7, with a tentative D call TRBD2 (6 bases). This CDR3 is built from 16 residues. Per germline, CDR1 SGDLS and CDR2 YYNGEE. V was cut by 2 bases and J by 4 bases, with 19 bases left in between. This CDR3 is CASSVGGTGNLYEQYF. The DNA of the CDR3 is TGTGCCAGCAGCGTCGGCGGGACGGGAAACCTTTACGAGCAGTACTTC.

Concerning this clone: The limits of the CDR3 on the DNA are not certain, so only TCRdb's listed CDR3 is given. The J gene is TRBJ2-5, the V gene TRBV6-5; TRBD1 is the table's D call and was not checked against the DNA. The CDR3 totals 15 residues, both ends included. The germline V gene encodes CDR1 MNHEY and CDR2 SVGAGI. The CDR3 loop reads CASSSSGQGQETQYF.

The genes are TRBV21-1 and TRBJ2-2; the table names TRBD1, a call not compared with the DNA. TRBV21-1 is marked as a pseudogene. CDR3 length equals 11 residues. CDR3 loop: CASTDSGELFF. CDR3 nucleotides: TGTGCCAGCACCGACAGCGGGGAGCTGTTTTTT.

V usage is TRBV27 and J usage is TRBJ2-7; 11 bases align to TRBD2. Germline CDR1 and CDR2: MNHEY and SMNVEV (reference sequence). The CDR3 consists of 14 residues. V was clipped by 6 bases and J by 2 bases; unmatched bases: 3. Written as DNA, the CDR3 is TGTGCCAGCAGCGCGGGACTAGCGGCCTACGAGCAGTACTTC. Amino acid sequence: CASSAGLAAYEQYF.

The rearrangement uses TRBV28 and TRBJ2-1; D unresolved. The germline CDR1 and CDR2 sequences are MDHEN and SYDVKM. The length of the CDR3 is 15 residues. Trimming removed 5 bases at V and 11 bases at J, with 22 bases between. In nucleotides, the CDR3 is TGTGCCAGCAGTGTAAGACTGGACGCCGCCATCAAGCAGTTCTTC. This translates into CASSVRLDAAIKQFF. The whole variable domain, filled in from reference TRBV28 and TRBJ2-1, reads DVKVTQSSRYLVKRTGEKVFLECVQDMDHENMFWYRQDPGLGLRLIYFSYDVKMKEKGDIPEGYSVSREKKERFSLILESASTNQTSMYLCASSVRLDAAIKQFFGPGTRLTVL.

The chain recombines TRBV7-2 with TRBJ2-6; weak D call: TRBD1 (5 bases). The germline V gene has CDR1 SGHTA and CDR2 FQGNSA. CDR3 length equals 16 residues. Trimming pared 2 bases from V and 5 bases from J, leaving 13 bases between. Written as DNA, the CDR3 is TGTGCCAGCAGCTTACGTCAACAGGATTGGGCCAACGTCCTGACTTTC. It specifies CASSLRQQDWANVLTF. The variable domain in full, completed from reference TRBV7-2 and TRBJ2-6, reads GAGVSQSPSNKVTEKGKDVELRCDPISGHTALYWYRQSLGQGLEFLIYFQGNSAPDKSGLPSDRFSAERTGGSVSTLTIQRTQQEDSAVYLCASSLRQQDWANVLTFGAGSRLTVL.

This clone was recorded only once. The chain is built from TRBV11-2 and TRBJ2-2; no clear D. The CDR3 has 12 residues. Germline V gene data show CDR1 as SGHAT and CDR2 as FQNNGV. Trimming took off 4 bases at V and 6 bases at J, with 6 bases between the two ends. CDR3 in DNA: TGTGCCAGCAGCTCAATGTCCGGGGAGCTGTTTTTT. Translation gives CASSSMSGELFF.

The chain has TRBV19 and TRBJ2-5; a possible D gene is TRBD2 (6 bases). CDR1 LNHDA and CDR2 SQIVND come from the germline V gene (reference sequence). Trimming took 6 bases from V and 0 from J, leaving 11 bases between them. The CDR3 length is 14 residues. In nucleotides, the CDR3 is TGTGCCAGTAGCCCTCTAGCGAACCAAGAGACCCAGTACTTC. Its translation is CASSPLANQETQYF.

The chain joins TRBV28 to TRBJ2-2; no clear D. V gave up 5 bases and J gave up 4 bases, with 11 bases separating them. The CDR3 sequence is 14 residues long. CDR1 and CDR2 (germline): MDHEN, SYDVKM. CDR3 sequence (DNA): TGTGCCAGCAGTCCCCTGGTACGCACCGGGGAGCTGTTTTTT. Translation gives CASSPLVRTGELFF.

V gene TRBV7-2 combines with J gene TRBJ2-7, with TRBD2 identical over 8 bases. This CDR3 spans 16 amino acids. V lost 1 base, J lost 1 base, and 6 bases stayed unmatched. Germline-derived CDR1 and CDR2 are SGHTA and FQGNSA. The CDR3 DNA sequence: TGTGCCAGCAGCTTAGTGAGCGGGAGTCGTTCCTACGAGCAGTACTTC. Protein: CASSLVSGSRSYEQYF.

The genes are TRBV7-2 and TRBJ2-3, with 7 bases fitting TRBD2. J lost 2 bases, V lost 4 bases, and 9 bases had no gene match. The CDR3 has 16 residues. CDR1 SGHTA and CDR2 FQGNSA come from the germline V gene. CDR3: CASSSPTSENTDTQYF. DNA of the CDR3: TGTGCCAGCAGCTCCCCAACTAGCGAGAACACAGATACGCAGTATTTT.

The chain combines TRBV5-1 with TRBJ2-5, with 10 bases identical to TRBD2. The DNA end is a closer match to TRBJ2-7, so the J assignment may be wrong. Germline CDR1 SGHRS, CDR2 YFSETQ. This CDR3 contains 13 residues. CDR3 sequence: CASRGSGRYEQYF. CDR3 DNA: TGCGCCAGCAGGGGTAGCGGGAGGTACGAGCAGTACTTC.

This chain's CDR3 is CASSDGLGEQYF. CDR3 coding DNA: TGCGCCAGCAGCGACGGACTTGGAGAGCAGTACTTC. V gene TRBV5-1 combines with J gene TRBJ2-7; D perhaps matches TRBD2 (5 bases). V was trimmed by 4 bases and J by 7 bases, leaving 12 bases between them. The CDR3 consists of 12 residues. Germline CDR1 SGHRS, CDR2 YFSETQ.

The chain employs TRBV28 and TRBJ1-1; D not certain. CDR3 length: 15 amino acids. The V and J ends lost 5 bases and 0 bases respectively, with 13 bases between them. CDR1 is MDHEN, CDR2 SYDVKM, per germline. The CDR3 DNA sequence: TGTGCCAGCAGTGCCCCCCACAACATGAACACTGAAGCTTTCTTT. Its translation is CASSAPHNMNTEAFF.

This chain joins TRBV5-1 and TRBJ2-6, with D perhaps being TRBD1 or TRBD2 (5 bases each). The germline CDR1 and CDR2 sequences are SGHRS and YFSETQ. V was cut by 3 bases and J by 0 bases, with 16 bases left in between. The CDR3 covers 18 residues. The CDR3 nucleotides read TGCGCCAGCAGCTCCCGGCGGTCCGGGACCTCTGGGGCCAACGTCCTGACTTTC. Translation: CASSSRRSGTSGANVLTF.

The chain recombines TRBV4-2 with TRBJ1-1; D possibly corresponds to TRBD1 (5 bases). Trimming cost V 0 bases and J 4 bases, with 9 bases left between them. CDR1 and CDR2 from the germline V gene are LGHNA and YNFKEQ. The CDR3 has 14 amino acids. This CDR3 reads CASSQDRAVTEAFF. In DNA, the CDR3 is TGTGCCAGCAGCCAAGACAGGGCAGTCACTGAAGCTTTCTTT.

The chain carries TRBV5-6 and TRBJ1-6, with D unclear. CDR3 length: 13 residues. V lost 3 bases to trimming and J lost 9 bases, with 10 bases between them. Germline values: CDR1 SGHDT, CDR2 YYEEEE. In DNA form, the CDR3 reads TGTGCCAGCAGCTCCCTATGGGCTTCACCCCTCCACTTT. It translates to CASSSLWASPLHF.

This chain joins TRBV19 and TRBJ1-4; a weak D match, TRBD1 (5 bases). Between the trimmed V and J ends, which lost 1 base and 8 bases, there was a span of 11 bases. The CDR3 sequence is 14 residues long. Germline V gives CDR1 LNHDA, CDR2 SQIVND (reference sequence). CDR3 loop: CASSIGQGGEKLFF. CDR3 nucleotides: TGTGCCAGTAGTATAGGGCAGGGAGGAGAAAAACTGTTTTTT.

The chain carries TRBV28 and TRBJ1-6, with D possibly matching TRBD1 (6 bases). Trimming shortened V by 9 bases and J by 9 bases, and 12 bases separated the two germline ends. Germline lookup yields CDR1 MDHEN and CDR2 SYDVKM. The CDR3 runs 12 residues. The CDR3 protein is CASRTAGSPLHF. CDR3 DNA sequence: TGTGCCAGTAGGACAGCCGGTTCACCCCTCCACTTT.

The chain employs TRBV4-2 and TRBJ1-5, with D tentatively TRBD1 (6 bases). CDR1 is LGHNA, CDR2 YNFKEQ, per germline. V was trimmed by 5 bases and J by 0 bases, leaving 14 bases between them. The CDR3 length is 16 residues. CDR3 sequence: CASSLDPGVSNQPQHF. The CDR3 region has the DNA TGTGCCAGCAGCTTAGATCCAGGGGTTAGCAATCAGCCCCAGCATTTT.

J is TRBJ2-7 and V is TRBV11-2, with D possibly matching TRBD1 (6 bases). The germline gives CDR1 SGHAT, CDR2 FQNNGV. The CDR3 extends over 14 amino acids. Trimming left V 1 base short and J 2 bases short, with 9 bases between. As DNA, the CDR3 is TGTGCCAGCAGCTTAGGGGACACGACCTACGAGCAGTACTTC. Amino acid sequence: CASSLGDTTYEQYF.

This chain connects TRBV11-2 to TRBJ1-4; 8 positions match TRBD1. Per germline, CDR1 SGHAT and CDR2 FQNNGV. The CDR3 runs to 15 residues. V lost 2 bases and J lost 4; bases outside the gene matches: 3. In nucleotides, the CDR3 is TGTGCCAGCAGCTTAAGACAGGGGAATAATGAAAAACTGTTTTTT. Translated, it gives CASSLRQGNNEKLFF.